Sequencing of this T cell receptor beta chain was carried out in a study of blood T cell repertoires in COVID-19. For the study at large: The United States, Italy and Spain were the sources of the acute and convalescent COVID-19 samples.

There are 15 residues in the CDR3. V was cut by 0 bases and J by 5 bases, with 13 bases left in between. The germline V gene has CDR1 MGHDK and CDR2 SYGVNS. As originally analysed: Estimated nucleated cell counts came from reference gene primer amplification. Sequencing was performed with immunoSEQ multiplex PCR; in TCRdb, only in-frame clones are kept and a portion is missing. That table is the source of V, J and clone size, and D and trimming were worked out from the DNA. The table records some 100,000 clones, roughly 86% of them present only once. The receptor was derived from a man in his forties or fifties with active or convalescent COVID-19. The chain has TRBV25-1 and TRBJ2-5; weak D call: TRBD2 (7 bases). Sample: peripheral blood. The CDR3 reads CASSEYVGGQETQYF. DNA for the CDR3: TGTGCCAGCAGTGAATATGTGGGGGGGCAGGAGACCCAGTACTTC.